This entry is about one TCR beta chain. This specimen belongs to a study of identical twins. MiXCR, run by TCRdb on the 5' RACE reads, gives a single entry per CDR3 protein. The table has roughly 720,000 distinct CDR3 sequences, about 20% seen once. The length of the CDR3 is 15 residues. Trimming cost V 2 bases and J 4 bases, with 15 bases left between them. In germline, CDR1 is DFQATT, CDR2 SNEGSKA (reference sequence). The same data also contributed to another study, on T cells expressing NK-cell markers. That report notes: The authors sequenced eight donors, of whom seven were HCMV-seropositive and one was seronegative.

The receptor was derived from a woman aged 18-35 years in good health. J is TRBJ2-1 and V is TRBV20-1; D is possibly TRBD2 (7 bases). The sequenced material came from PBMCs. In DNA form, the CDR3 reads TGCAGTGCTAGACTACTCGCGGGGGCTTACAATGAGCAGTTCTTC. It encodes CSARLLAGAYNEQFF.